This T cell receptor (beta chain) was sequenced during a study of long-term antiretroviral therapy in people with HIV. Researchers ran immunoSEQ v3.0 at survey level. Using immunoSEQ multiplex PCR, the repertoire was profiled, and TCRdb retains in-frame clones only, with some absent. The table has 25,000 to 30,000 clones, 93% seen once. Germline lookup yields CDR1 SGDLS and CDR2 YYNGEE. The CDR3 totals 15 residues. The V end was cut by 4 bases, the J end by 2 bases, with 16 bases between. This clone has just one count. The TCR comes from a woman between 35 and 50 years old with HIV. The V gene is TRBV9, the J gene TRBJ2-7; unclear D gene. Sequenced material: unsorted PBMCs, taken almost 6.7 years after starting antiretroviral therapy. CDR3 region: CASSYAIFGPYEQYF. DNA of the CDR3: TGTGCCAGCAGCTATGCGATTTTCGGCCCCTACGAGCAGTACTTC.